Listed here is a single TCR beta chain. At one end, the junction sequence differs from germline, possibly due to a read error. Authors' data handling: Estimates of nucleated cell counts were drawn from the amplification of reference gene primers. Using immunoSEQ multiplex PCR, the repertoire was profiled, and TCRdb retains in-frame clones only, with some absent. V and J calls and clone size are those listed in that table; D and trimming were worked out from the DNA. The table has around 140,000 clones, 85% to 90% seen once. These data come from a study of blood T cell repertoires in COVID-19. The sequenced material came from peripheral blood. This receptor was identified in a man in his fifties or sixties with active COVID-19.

The CDR3 sequence: CSVVGQLKTEAFF. The CDR3 nucleotides are TGCAGCGTTGTTGGACAGCTGAAGACTGAAGCTTTCTTT. The chain recombines TRBV29-1 with TRBJ1-1; D might be TRBD1 (6 bases). Germline V gene sequence: CDR1 SQVTM, CDR2 ANQGSEA. This CDR3 has 13 amino acids.